This TCR beta chain was identified during a study of control samples from healthy donors and cancer patients. Produced via immunoSEQ multiplex PCR; TCRdb's table is partial and in-frame only. Of about 100,000 clones listed, about 90% were seen once; the top ten hold about 18%. The V end was cut by 4 bases, the J end by 5 bases, with 13 bases between. The germline V gene encodes CDR1 SGHRS and CDR2 YFSETQ. The CDR3 length is 13 residues. The sample consisted of blood. The sequence was collected from a woman aged 50 to 65 in good health. V and J are TRBV5-1 and TRBJ2-7, with D perhaps matching TRBD1 (6 bases). This CDR3 reads CASSPTGSDEQYF. The CDR3 nucleotides read TGCGCCAGCAGCCCAACAGGGAGCGACGAGCAGTACTTC.